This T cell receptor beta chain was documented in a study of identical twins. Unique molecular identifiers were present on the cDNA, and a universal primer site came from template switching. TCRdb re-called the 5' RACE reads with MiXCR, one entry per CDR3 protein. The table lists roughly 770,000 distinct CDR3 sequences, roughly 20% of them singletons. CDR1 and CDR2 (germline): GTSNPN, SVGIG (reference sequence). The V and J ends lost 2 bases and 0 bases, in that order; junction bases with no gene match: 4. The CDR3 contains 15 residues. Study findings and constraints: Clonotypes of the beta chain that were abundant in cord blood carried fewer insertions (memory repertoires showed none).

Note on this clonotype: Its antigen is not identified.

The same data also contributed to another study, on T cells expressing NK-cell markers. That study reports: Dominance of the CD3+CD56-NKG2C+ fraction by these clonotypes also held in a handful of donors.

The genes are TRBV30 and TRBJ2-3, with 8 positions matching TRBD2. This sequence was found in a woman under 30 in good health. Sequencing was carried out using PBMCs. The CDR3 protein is CAWSTSGPSTDTQYF. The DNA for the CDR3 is TGTGCCTGGAGTACTAGCGGCCCTAGCACAGATACGCAGTATTTT.